This TCR beta chain appears in the sequencing data of a study of shared clonotypes between healthy human individuals. Germline loops: CDR1 SEHNR, CDR2 FQNEAQ (reference sequence). V shed 5 bases and J shed 0 bases, with 5 bases lying between them. The CDR3 runs 12 residues. Per sorted-subset replicate PCR, input was roughly 200 ng DNA, representing tens of thousands of T cell genomes. Produced via immunoSEQ multiplex PCR; TCRdb's table is partial and in-frame only. The profile shows more than 850,000 clones, approximately 80% of them singletons. Comment on this clone: Being one base from a much bigger clone, this may be a read error. The same CDR3 can be traced to other DNA sequences in this sample.

This receptor was taken from a man aged 18 to 29 in good health. Some clones in this sample may be carry-over from other donors' samples. The sequencing input was memory CD4+ T cells from PBMCs. Specified subset: CD45RA-negative fraction. This sequence joins TRBV7-9 and TRBJ2-7; D ambiguous. Here the CDR3 reads CASSPSSYEQYF. CDR3 sequence (DNA): TGTGCCAGCAGCCCTAGCTCCTACGAGCAGTACTTC.